This T cell receptor (beta chain) was identified in a study of blood T cell repertoires in COVID-19. Study-wide background: Some COVID-19 samples were acute and others convalescent; all came from the United States, Italy and Spain. From T cells, B-cell-depleted T cells, or PBMCs came the material, which was cDNA or gDNA.

This clone is termed medium-sized. The repertoire was sequenced with immunoSEQ multiplex PCR; TCRdb's copy has only in-frame clones and lacks some. The data show roughly 190,000 clones, with 86% seen just once and about 26% held by the top ten. The germline gives CDR1 MRHNA, CDR2 SNTAGT. With V trimmed by 0 bases and J by 0 bases, 0 bases remained unmatched. The CDR3 is made up of 15 amino acids. The age range of participants was about 18 to 100 years, with residence in under 25 US areas. Cohort placement rested on clinical history that participants reported themselves. This rearrangement joins TRBV6-4 to TRBJ2-3; the match to TRBD2 covers 7 bases. The sample comprised PBMCs or T cells enriched from blood (not recorded which). The sequence was obtained from a woman aged 35 to 49 in a cohort exposed to, infected with or recovered from COVID-19 (not recorded which). The CDR3 coding sequence is TGTGCCAGCAGTGACTCGCGGGGGAGCACAGATACGCAGTATTTT. It translates to CASSDSRGSTDTQYF.